This T cell receptor beta chain was identified during a study of CD8+ T cells in alopecia areata. General observations from the study: Administration of tofacitinib significantly diminished scalp clonality and expanded CD8+ clones within the top 100.

Described treatment: oral pan-JAK inhibitor, 5-10 mg twice daily. The sequencing template was cDNA reverse transcribed from extracted RNA. Clones were read by immunoSEQ multiplex PCR, and TCRdb kept only the in-frame ones, dropping some. The data contain about 200,000 clones, roughly 50% of them singletons. The CDR3 consists of 14 residues. V was cut by 9 bases and J by 2 bases, with 17 bases left in between. Germline V gene data show CDR1 as MGHDK and CDR2 as SYGVNS. In regard to this clone: The antigen is unknown.

The chain employs TRBV25-1 and TRBJ2-7; D tentatively reads TRBD1 or TRBD2 (5 bases each). Material: CD4+ T cells sorted from blood, obtained at week 24, from a patient treated with tofacitinib. This clonotype originated in a human donor with alopecia areata. CDR3 in DNA: TGTGCCAGGGGGGAACGGGCGTTCGCCTACGAGCAGTACTTC. As protein: CARGERAFAYEQYF.